Each of the 20 T cell receptor beta chains below was sequenced from the same sample in a study of identical twins. One entry per CDR3 protein results from TCRdb running MiXCR on the 5' RACE reads. Of 200,000 to 250,000 distinct CDR3 sequences listed, roughly 7% are singletons. The sample also formed part of further work on yellow fever vaccine responses in identical twins.

The sample was memory (CD45RO+) T cells sorted from blood. Receptors originate from a woman younger than 35 in good health.

The rearrangement links TRBV3-1 to TRBJ2-6, with 12 nucleotides matching TRBD2. This CDR3 has 20 residues. V lost 5 bases and J lost 3; bases outside the gene matches: 14. Germline CDR1 and CDR2: LGHDT and YNNKEL (reference sequence). The CDR3 DNA follows: TGTGCCAGCAGCAGACAGGGACTAGCGGGCTCCCCTAGTGGGGCCAACGTCCTGACTTTC. Its protein product is CASSRQGLAGSPSGANVLTF.

The chain links TRBV11-2 to TRBJ2-1, with D possibly matching TRBD1 (5 bases). Deletions cut 2 bases from V and 5 bases from J, with 10 bases between. The CDR3 length is 14 residues. The germline gives CDR1 SGHAT, CDR2 FQNNGV. The CDR3 region is CASSLIQGDNEQFF. CDR3 DNA: TGTGCCAGCAGCTTAATCCAGGGCGACAATGAGCAGTTCTTC.

This clonotype was detected a few times. The rearrangement links TRBV7-2 to TRBJ2-7; 9 nucleotides agree with TRBD2. This CDR3 spans 13 amino acids. The V gene's germline CDR1 is SGHTA and CDR2 FQGNSA. V lost 3 bases to trimming and J lost 7 bases; unmatched junction nucleotides: 4. The CDR3 is CASSFGLAGEQYF. The CDR3, as DNA: TGTGCCAGCAGCTTCGGGCTAGCGGGGGAGCAGTACTTC.

The V and J genes are TRBV18 and TRBJ2-6; D ambiguous. V lost 3 bases, J lost 4 bases, and 10 bases lay in between. The V gene's germline CDR1 is KGHSH and CDR2 LQKENI. This CDR3 has 15 amino acids. In DNA form, the CDR3 reads TGTGCCAGCTCACCGAATTCACCCGGGGCCAACGTCCTGACTTTC. It is translated as CASSPNSPGANVLTF.

The chain links TRBV28 to TRBJ1-1; D is perhaps TRBD1 (6 bases). The V gene's germline CDR1 is MDHEN and CDR2 SYDVKM. The CDR3 runs to 15 residues. The V end lost 4 bases, the J end lost 1 base, and 13 bases lay between the germline ends. The CDR3 region has the DNA TGTGCCAGCAGTTCGTACGGGACAACGAACACTGAAGCTTTCTTT. It encodes CASSSYGTTNTEAFF. The full variable domain, rest sourced from reference TRBV28 and TRBJ1-1, is DVKVTQSSRYLVKRTGEKVFLECVQDMDHENMFWYRQDPGLGLRLIYFSYDVKMKEKGDIPEGYSVSREKKERFSLILESASTNQTSMYLCASSSYGTTNTEAFFGQGTRLTVV.

The chain links TRBV5-5 to TRBJ1-1; D gene ambiguous. CDR1 and CDR2 (germline): SGHKS, YYEKEE (reference sequence). Trimming took 4 bases from V and 6 from J, leaving 13 bases between them. The CDR3 totals 13 residues. The CDR3 DNA follows: TGTGCCAGCAGCCCAGGACGGACGGCTGAAGCTTTCTTT. Its translation is CASSPGRTAEAFF.

The V gene is TRBV21-1, the J gene TRBJ1-1; TRBD1 is taken as the D call from the table, unchecked against the DNA. TRBV21-1 is labeled a pseudogene. The CDR3 totals 21 residues. CDR3 sequence: CASSKPNTDRGYSNMNTEAFF. Here the CDR3 DNA reads TGTGCCAGCAGCAAGCCCAACACAGACAGGGGGTATTCCAACATGAACACTGAAGCTTTCTTT.

This clonotype was seen more than once but under ten times. The J gene is TRBJ2-7, the V gene TRBV12-3 or TRBV12-4, with D maybe TRBD2 (7 bases). The CDR3 runs 14 residues. The V gene lost 3 bases and the J gene lost 2 bases, with 11 bases spanning the gap. The CDR3 sequence: CASSLGGPPYEQYF. DNA of the CDR3: TGTGCCAGCAGTTTGGGGGGGCCCCCCTACGAGCAGTACTTC.

This clonotype has just a few counts. The chain joins TRBV20-1 to TRBJ2-4, with 11 bases that match TRBD2. Germline values: CDR1 DFQATT, CDR2 SNEGSKA (reference sequence). The trim removed 5 bases at V and 5 bases at J, leaving 8 bases unmatched. The CDR3 covers 15 residues. This CDR3 is CSAPPGTSGENIQYF. The CDR3 DNA is TGCAGTGCTCCGCCGGGGACTAGCGGAGAAAACATTCAGTACTTC.

This clonotype was found many times. This chain uses TRBV5-1 with TRBJ2-5; D uncertain. The V gene lost 0 bases and the J gene lost 3 bases, with 9 bases spanning the gap. Germline V CDR1 and CDR2: SGHRS, YFSETQ. The CDR3 is 14 amino acids. The CDR3 DNA follows: TGCGCCAGCAGCTTGGGAAGTCCCGAAGAGACCCAGTACTTC. It codes for CASSLGSPEETQYF.

V usage is TRBV5-6 and J usage is TRBJ2-1, with 8 bases identical to TRBD1. V lost 4 bases, J lost 10 bases, and 10 bases stayed unmatched. In germline, CDR1 is SGHDT, CDR2 YYEEEE. The CDR3 has 14 amino acids. CDR3 region: CASSPTGAVVEQFF. The CDR3, as DNA: TGTGCCAGCAGCCCGACAGGGGCGGTCGTCGAGCAGTTCTTC.

This clonotype has only a few counts. V gene TRBV15 combines with J gene TRBJ2-3, with D perhaps TRBD1 (5 bases). The V end was cut by 6 bases, the J end by 7 bases, with 11 bases between. Germline V lookup: CDR1 LNHNV, CDR2 YYDKDF (reference sequence). This CDR3 has 12 residues. The CDR3 region is CATSPGWNTQYF. CDR3 sequence (DNA): TGTGCCACCAGTCCAGGGTGGAATACGCAGTATTTT.

The genes are TRBV20-1 and TRBJ2-7, with 9 nucleotides matching TRBD2. The CDR3 consists of 16 residues. The V and J ends lost 0 bases and 3 bases, in that order; junction bases with no gene match: 9. Germline loops: CDR1 DFQATT, CDR2 SNEGSKA (reference sequence). The CDR3 DNA reads as TGCAGTGCTAGAGAGCCGGGGCTAGCGGGATTCTACGAGCAGTACTTC. Amino acids: CSAREPGLAGFYEQYF.

This clonotype came up many times. The J gene is TRBJ2-4, the V gene TRBV4-1, with D maybe TRBD2 (5 bases). The ends were cut back, 0 bases at V and 3 bases at J, with 15 bases in the middle. The V gene's germline CDR1 is MGHRA and CDR2 YSYEKL. This CDR3 comprises 17 residues. The CDR3 DNA reads TGCGCCAGCAGCCAAGATGGAGAGACTACAAACAAAAACATTCAGTACTTC. It yields the protein CASSQDGETTNKNIQYF.

This clonotype was recorded many times. The rearrangement joins TRBV5-1 to TRBJ2-3, with 8 bases lining up with TRBD2. Trimming cost V 3 bases and J 0 bases; bases outside gene matches: 9. The CDR3 spans 17 residues. The germline CDR1 and CDR2 sequences are SGHRS and YFSETQ. CDR3 sequence: CASSSGIAGSSTDTQYF. The DNA for the CDR3 is TGCGCCAGCAGCTCGGGCATAGCGGGGAGTAGCACAGATACGCAGTATTTT.

This clonotype was seen only a few times. This chain links TRBV12-3 or TRBV12-4 with TRBJ2-2, with no clear D. Between the trimmed V and J ends, which lost 2 bases and 2 bases, there was a span of 3 bases. The CDR3 is 13 amino acids. CDR3 bases: TGTGCCAGCAGTTTATACAACACCGGGGAGCTGTTTTTT. This codes for CASSLYNTGELFF.

A few counts support this clonotype. This chain joins TRBV29-1 and TRBJ2-7, with 10 bases that match TRBD2. The J segment lost 4 bases and the V segment lost 5 bases, leaving 5 bases of the junction unmatched. The CDR3 totals 13 residues. Germline CDR1 SQVTM, CDR2 ANQGSEA. The CDR3 DNA reads TGCAGCGTTTTAAGGACTAGCGGTTACGAGCAGTACGTC. Protein product: CSVLRTSGYEQYV.

This clonotype came up a few times. The genes are TRBV15 and TRBJ1-5, with D tentatively TRBD1 (6 bases). Per the germline V gene, CDR1 is LNHNV and CDR2 is YYDKDF (reference sequence). Trimming took 5 bases from V and 5 from J, leaving 19 bases between them. The CDR3 spans 16 residues. The CDR3 sequence is CATSGLGQLLDQPQHF. DNA for the CDR3: TGTGCCACCAGCGGCCTGGGACAACTTCTAGATCAGCCCCAGCATTTT.

The chain combines TRBV28 with TRBJ2-3; D uncertain. Germline loops: CDR1 MDHEN, CDR2 SYDVKM. This CDR3 has 14 residues. The V and J ends lost 6 bases and 0 bases respectively, with 10 bases between them. CDR3 residues: CASRPPDSTDTQYF. CDR3 sequence (DNA): TGTGCCAGCAGGCCCCCCGACAGCACAGATACGCAGTATTTT.

This clonotype came up a few times. The CDR3 bases are TGTGCCACCAGTGATGGGGCGGGGGCCTCCTACAATGAGCAGTTCTTC. Protein: CATSDGAGASYNEQFF. V gene TRBV24-1 combines with J gene TRBJ2-1, with D perhaps matching TRBD2 (7 bases). Germline V gives CDR1 KGHDR, CDR2 SFDVKD. The CDR3 runs to 16 residues. V was pared by 3 bases and J by 0 bases, with 11 bases between.